Below, one TCR beta chain is given with its context. This clonotype has ten or more counts. It lacks a known antigen. Base quality data are lacking; no much larger clone is found one base away. These data are taken from a study of post-analysis software for immune sequencing data (dated by TCRdb to about 2015). Some background on the complete study: Disease courses on record covered relapsing-remitting, secondary progressive and progressive-relapsing multiple sclerosis, though some patients had no subtype annotation. A subset of samples was prepared in parallel using single-end sample barcoding, then pooled and co-amplified after Illumina adapter ligation. Patient repertoires were compared against 11 to 12 previously published healthy control repertoires from donors aged 6 to 25 years.

To demonstrate the VDJtools post-analysis software, the study profiled TCR beta repertoires from the peripheral blood of about a dozen young patients with multiple sclerosis. The multiple sclerosis patients were children and adolescents between roughly 6 and 16 years of age. Summary of the overall study and its limitations: The multiple sclerosis patient group was slightly younger than the control group. Significantly higher frequencies in patients than in controls were found for five or six TRBV segments, including TRBV5-6, TRBV5-1 and TRBV20-1. Normalized Chao1 diversity was significantly lower in multiple sclerosis patients than controls, suggesting substantial peripheral T-cell clonal expansion. Strong co-clustering of samples prepared in the same batch was shown by direct clustering with F measure, prompting a batch-effect correction.

The method behind the library was PCR. Sequencing used an Illumina HiSeq 2500. Unique molecular identifiers were incorporated into TCR beta cDNA libraries to reduce PCR and sequencing biases. Approximately 500,000 cDNA molecules were obtained per 1 to 10 million input T cells, so each molecule approximated one T cell. The patient libraries were prepared and sequenced with the same protocol used for the earlier healthy control dataset. Within a given batch, samples were prepared together, multiplexed and sequenced on the same HiSeq lane. The study's own analysis went as follows. Raw barcoded reads were processed with MIGEC, discarding single-read molecular identifier groups before consensus assembly and CDR3 extraction. Clonotype tables were post-analysed with VDJtools, and diversity was normalized by down-sampling all datasets to the smallest sample size. To correct batch-related cross-sample contamination, repertoire overlap clustering matched CDR3 amino acid sequences but not nucleotide sequences. The raw public data were reprocessed by TCRdb itself: fastp quality trimming at Q25, MiXCR clonotype calling, in-frame beta chains only. Duplicate CDR3 protein sequences are folded into a single record with the most common DNA and genes. The V and J calls shown here were made by TCRdb, not taken from the authors' results. Recorded for this sample are some 370,000 distinct CDR3 sequences; approximately 38% of them occurred a single time. In total, the top ten clones hold under 15% of the sample.

Trimming costs V 1 base and J 11 bases, and their ends lie 14 bases apart. There are 13 amino acids in the CDR3, from cysteine to phenylalanine inclusive. The sequence is cut down to CDR3 DNA, 39 bases in frame from base 1. CDR1 and CDR2 are read off the germline V gene (reference sequence) as SEHNR and FQNEAQ. The chain employs TRBV7-9 and TRBJ2-5; no D gene can be assigned with confidence. The sample was blood. The sequence derives from a girl aged 5-17 years with multiple sclerosis. CDR3 reads: CASSLGSHAKQYF. The nucleotide sequence is given as TGTGCCAGCAGCTTAGGGTCTCACGCGAAGCAGTACTTC. With all but the CDR3 taken from the reference TRBV7-9 and TRBJ2-5 genes, the full variable domain is: DTGVSQNPRHKITKRGQNVTFRCDPISEHNRLYWYRQTLGQGPEFLTYFQNEAQLEKSRLLSDRFSAERPKGSFSTLEIQRTEQGDSAMYLCASSLGSHAKQYFGPGTRLLVL.